This section outlines one TCR beta chain sequence together with its context. Its recognized antigen is unknown. No qualities accompany the bases; no much larger clone lies one base away. The germline V gene sets CDR1 to SQVTM and CDR2 to ANQGSEA. Including cysteine and phenylalanine, the CDR3 has 13 amino acids. Only the CDR3 region is kept as DNA, spanning 39 bases read in frame from base 1. V lost 5 bases and J lost 8 bases; the stretch between them is 18 bases long. The data originate from a study of somatic mutations in cytotoxic T cells in rheumatoid arthritis (dated by TCRdb to about 2017). In the study overall: Peripheral blood (around 28 ml EDTA) was collected from patients immediately after diagnosis and before any treatment began. Sorted V beta1+ cells also underwent TCRB sequencing, and some V beta antibody-stained T-cell populations were flow-sorted at nearly 100% purity on a FACSAria II or Sony SH800. The study asked whether expanded CD8+ T-cell clones in newly diagnosed, untreated rheumatoid arthritis carry somatic mutations, and used TCRB deep sequencing to characterize clonality. A total of 65 or so rheumatoid arthritis patients and 15 to 25 healthy controls underwent TCRB deep sequencing. The median ages of the patient and control groups were essentially identical. Overall results and qualifications from the work: Rheumatoid arthritis patients and age-matched healthy controls did not significantly differ in CD8+ T-cell clonality. In about an eighth of the roughly 60 patients the largest CD8+ clone exceeded 20% of CD8+ cells, and several identical CD8+ TCRB sequences were shared between blood and synovial fluid. Healthy controls showed no age-related increase in CD8+ clonality, whereas patients did (Spearman r of about 0.52). The slight TRBV07 underrepresentation in patients was not adjusted for multiple comparisons. It was unknown which antigens the expanded CD8+ clones targeted, and their absence from virus-specific databases did not exclude viral specificity.

Genomic DNA underwent TCRB CDR3 sequencing using the immunoSEQ assay. The authors processed their data as follows. When patient CD8+ clones exceeding 1% were checked against published virus-specific TCRB sequences, only a few matched. Nothing other than productive TCRB rearrangements was included in the analyses. A clone was defined by a unique TCRB CDR3 sequence, and clonality was computed as a productive clonality index based on Shannon entropy. To calculate repertoire overlap between two samples, the template counts of each clone were considered relative to each sample's total templates. V-gene usage from TCRB sequencing and V-gene usage measured by flow cytometry were correlated (Spearman r of around 0.6). TCRdb retrieved this table from immuneACCESS and kept in-frame rearrangements only. Not all clones are present; in checked studies, unresolved V genes account for under half, and no reason is known for the remainder. V, J and clone size were drawn from that table, and D and trimming were deduced from the DNA. The sample table lists some 11,000 clones, roughly 74% of them with a count of one. Together, the top ten hold around two fifths of the sample.

Flow cytometry confirmed the purity of CD4+ and CD8+ cells that had been isolated by positive magnetic bead selection on an AutoMACS. A TCR V beta antibody panel was used in flow cytometry to screen first for clonal expansions, which were then characterized by TCRB deep sequencing of sorted CD8+ fractions. Ficoll-Paque PLUS density gradient separation was used to isolate peripheral blood mononuclear cells. DNA from CD4-enriched, CD8-enriched or PBMC samples was extracted using Nucleospin Tissue or Tissue XS kits and then quantified on a Qubit 2.0 fluorometer. The material sequenced was CD8+ T cells sorted from blood. The V and J segments used are TRBV29-1 and TRBJ1-2, with the D gene uncertain. The TCR sequence derives from an adult with rheumatoid arthritis. The nucleotide sequence is given as TGCAGCGTTAACCGAGAATCGACCGGCGGCTACACCTTC. Its protein reads: CSVNRESTGGYTF.